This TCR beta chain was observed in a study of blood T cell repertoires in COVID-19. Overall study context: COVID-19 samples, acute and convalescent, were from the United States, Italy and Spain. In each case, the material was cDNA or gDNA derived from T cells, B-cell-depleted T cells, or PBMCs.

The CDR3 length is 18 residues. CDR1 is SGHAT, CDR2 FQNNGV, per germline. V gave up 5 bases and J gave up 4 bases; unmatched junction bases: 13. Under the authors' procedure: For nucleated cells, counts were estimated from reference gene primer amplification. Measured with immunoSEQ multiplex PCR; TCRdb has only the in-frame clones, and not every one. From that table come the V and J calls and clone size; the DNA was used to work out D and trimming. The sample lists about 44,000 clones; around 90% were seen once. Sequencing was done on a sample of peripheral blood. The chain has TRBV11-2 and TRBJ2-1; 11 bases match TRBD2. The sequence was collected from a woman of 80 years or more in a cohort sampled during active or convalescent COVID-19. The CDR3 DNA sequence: TGTGCCAGCAGCACTCGCGGGCTAGCGGGAGGACCTTACAATGAGCAGTTCTTC. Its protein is CASSTRGLAGGPYNEQFF. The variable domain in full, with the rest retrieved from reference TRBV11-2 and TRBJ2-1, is EAGVAQSPRYKIIEKRQSVAFWCNPISGHATLYWYQQILGQGPKLLIQFQNNGVVDDSQLPKDRFSAERLKGVDSTLKIQPAKLEDSAVYLCASSTRGLAGGPYNEQFFGPGTRLTVL.